The 26 T cell receptor beta chains given below trace back to one sample, sequenced in a study of blood T cell repertoires in COVID-19. Some clones are missing from TCRdb's copy, which holds only in-frame ones; the method was immunoSEQ multiplex PCR. Found here are 270,000 or so clones, approximately 84% of them singletons; the top ten hold 5% to 8%. The sequencing sample was made of PBMCs or T cells enriched from blood (not recorded which). These TCRs come from a woman in her forties or fifties who had been exposed to COVID-19.

This chain links TRBV5-5 with TRBJ2-6; possibly TRBD2 for D (5 bases). The CDR3 is made up of 15 amino acids. Germline loops: CDR1 SGHKS, CDR2 YYEKEE (reference sequence). Trimming left V 4 bases short and J 4 bases short, with 12 bases between. The CDR3 loop reads CASSLRGRGANVLTF. Written as DNA, the CDR3 is TGTGCCAGCAGCCTCCGGGGAAGAGGGGCCAACGTCCTGACTTTC.

The table lists this clone with a count of one. The chain combines TRBV19 with TRBJ1-5; no clear D gene. The V gene lost 4 bases and the J gene lost 6 bases, with 13 bases spanning the gap. This CDR3 region has 14 residues. The germline CDR1 and CDR2 sequences are LNHDA and SQIVND (reference sequence). The CDR3 DNA reads as TGTGCCAGTAGTACCCTTGGCGGGGTTCAGCCCCAGCATTTT. This encodes CASSTLGGVQPQHF. The full variable domain, completed using reference TRBV19 and TRBJ1-5, is DGGITQSPKYLFRKEGQNVTLSCEQNLNHDAMYWYRQDPGQGLRLIYYSQIVNDFQKGDIAEGYSVSREKKESFPLTVTSAQKNPTAFYLCASSTLGGVQPQHFGDGTRLSIL.

The chain couples TRBV19 to TRBJ1-1, with 7 bases lining up with TRBD1. This CDR3 comprises 15 residues. Losses at the gene ends were 4 bases for V and 3 bases for J; bases not matched to a gene: 8. Germline V CDR1 and CDR2: LNHDA, SQIVND (reference sequence). The CDR3 DNA sequence: TGTGCCAGTAGTACGACAGGGTCCCCCCACACTGAAGCTTTCTTT. Protein: CASSTTGSPHTEAFF.

The table lists this clone with a count of one. The chain couples TRBV3-1 (or the pseudogene TRBV3-2) to TRBJ2-6, with 8 bases matching TRBD1. The CDR3 has 16 residues. J was trimmed by 0 bases and V by 4 bases; bases with no gene match: 2. Germline V lookup: CDR1 LGHDT, CDR2 YNNKEL (reference sequence). CDR3 amino acids: CASSLGQGSGANVLTF. The CDR3 DNA reads TGTGCCAGCAGCCTTGGACAGGGCTCTGGGGCCAACGTCCTGACTTTC.

This clone was observed a few times. The chain is built from TRBV2 and TRBJ2-4; 8 positions match TRBD2. Germline CDR1 and CDR2: SNHLY and FYNNEI. V trimming: 5 bases; J trimming: 7 bases; junction bases outside the gene matches: 10. There are 15 residues in the CDR3. Written as DNA, the CDR3 is TGTGCCAGCAGTCCTAGGGGTACTAGCGGTAACATTCAGTACTTC. Protein product: CASSPRGTSGNIQYF. Full variable domain (outside the CDR3, taken from reference TRBV2 and TRBJ2-4): EPEVTQTPSHQVTQMGQEVILRCVPISNHLYFYWYRQILGQKVEFLVSFYNNEISEKSEIFDDQFSVERPDGSNFTLKIRSTKLEDSAMYFCASSPRGTSGNIQYFGAGTRLSVL.

The count of this clone is one. The chain links TRBV19 to TRBJ1-5; D gene unclear. Germline V gene lookup returns CDR1 LNHDA and CDR2 SQIVND (reference sequence). CDR3 size: 11 residues. Trimming took 1 base from V and 12 from J, leaving 7 bases between them. CDR3 residues: CASSIAGFQHF. Here the CDR3 DNA reads TGTGCCAGTAGTATAGCAGGCTTCCAGCATTTT.

This clone has only one observation. The rearrangement joins TRBV5-1 to TRBJ2-1; TRBD2 aligns across 10 bases. Germline V lookup: CDR1 SGHRS, CDR2 YFSETQ. This CDR3 region has 14 residues. The trim removed 9 bases at V and 10 bases at J, leaving 13 bases unmatched. The DNA for the CDR3 is TGCGCCACCTCTACTTTAGCGGGGGGTAGGGAGCAGTTCTTC. Translating it yields CATSTLAGGREQFF. Filled out from reference TRBV5-1 and TRBJ2-1, the complete variable domain reads KAGVTQTPRYLIKTRGQQVTLSCSPISGHRSVSWYQQTPGQGLQFLFEYFSETQRNKGNFPGRFSGRQFSNSRSEMNVSTLELGDSALYLCATSTLAGGREQFFGPGTRLTVL.

CDR3 loop: CASSSERDTEAFF. In DNA form, the CDR3 reads TGTGCCAGCAGCTCCGAGCGAGACACTGAAGCTTTCTTT. This chain uses TRBV7-8 with TRBJ1-1; D call uncertain. Germline V gene lookup returns CDR1 SGHVS and CDR2 FQNEAQ. The CDR3 totals 13 residues. V was shortened by 4 bases and J by 3 bases, with 9 bases between the two germline ends.

The chain has TRBV29-1 and TRBJ1-4; D perhaps matches TRBD1 (6 bases). This CDR3 comprises 13 residues. Looked up from germline, CDR1 is SQVTM and CDR2 is ANQGSEA. Trimming shortened V by 4 bases and J by 8 bases, and 14 bases separated the two germline ends. The CDR3 loop reads CSVAGGDIEKLFF. In DNA form, the CDR3 reads TGCAGCGTTGCGGGGGGCGACATCGAAAAACTGTTTTTT.

V is TRBV20-1 and J is TRBJ1-1; possible D gene TRBD1, 5 bases. This CDR3 contains 12 residues. Looked up from germline, CDR1 is DFQATT and CDR2 is SNEGSKA (reference sequence). Trimming removed 3 bases from V and 6 bases from J, with 11 bases in between. The CDR3 protein is CSASAGFAEAFF. The DNA for the CDR3 is TGCAGTGCTAGTGCAGGGTTCGCTGAAGCTTTCTTT.

This chain links TRBV30 with TRBJ2-7, with D unclear. The germline V and J ends were trimmed by 2 bases and 2 bases, with 4 bases remaining between them. The CDR3 covers 11 residues. The germline V gene has CDR1 GTSNPN and CDR2 SVGIG (reference sequence). The DNA of the CDR3 is TGTGCCTGGAGTCGGGCCTACGAGCAGTACTTC. Encoded protein: CAWSRAYEQYF.

The chain is built from TRBV11-2 and TRBJ1-1; weak D call: TRBD1 (5 bases). Trimming removed 3 bases from V and 11 bases from J, with 10 bases in between. This CDR3 is 11 amino acids long. Per germline, CDR1 SGHAT and CDR2 FQNNGV. The CDR3 DNA sequence: TGTGCCAGCAGCTTGGGGGGGACGGCTTTCTTT. This gives the protein CASSLGGTAFF.

The chain links TRBV6-5 to TRBJ1-2, with D possibly TRBD1 on 5 matching bases. Trimming took off 6 bases at V and 4 bases at J, with 15 bases between the two ends. There are 14 residues in the CDR3. Germline CDR1 MNHEY, CDR2 SVGAGI. CDR3 in DNA: TGTGCCAGCAGCCGGGCCCCCGGGGGCTATGGCTACACCTTC. Its translation is CASSRAPGGYGYTF.

V is TRBV10-2 and J is TRBJ1-6; D gene uncertain. V lost 6 bases and J lost 8, with 8 bases in between. This CDR3 contains 12 residues. Germline V gene lookup returns CDR1 WSHSY and CDR2 SAAADI. The CDR3 DNA is TGCGCCAGCAGAGAGGGAGATTCACCCCTCCACTTT. As protein: CASREGDSPLHF.

The rearrangement joins TRBV19 to TRBJ1-3; 8 bases fit TRBD1. V lost 6 bases and J lost 0; bases outside the gene matches: 4. This CDR3 is 15 amino acids long. Germline assignment: CDR1 LNHDA and CDR2 SQIVND (reference sequence). Here the CDR3 reads CASSVQGGSGNTIYF. As DNA, the CDR3 is TGTGCCAGTAGCGTACAGGGGGGCTCTGGAAACACCATATATTTT.

The chain has TRBV20-1 and TRBJ1-2, with D perhaps matching TRBD1 (6 bases). Per the germline V gene, CDR1 is DFQATT and CDR2 is SNEGSKA (reference sequence). V lost 6 bases, J lost 9 bases, and 14 bases lay in between. The CDR3 is 11 residues long. For the CDR3, the DNA is TGCAGTGCGGAAGGGGGGGGAAGCTACACCTTC. It is translated as CSAEGGGSYTF.

The chain combines TRBV28 with TRBJ2-3, with 7 bases fitting TRBD2. The CDR3 contains 15 residues. V lost 5 bases to trimming and J lost 1 base; unmatched junction nucleotides: 6. Germline values: CDR1 MDHEN, CDR2 SYDVKM. The CDR3 spells CASSLSGVGTDTQYF. The CDR3, as DNA: TGTGCCAGCAGTCTAAGCGGGGTCGGCACAGATACGCAGTATTTT.

The V call is TRBV11-2, the J call TRBJ2-2; TRBD2 matches 9 bases. Per the germline V gene, CDR1 is SGHAT and CDR2 is FQNNGV. This CDR3 spans 16 amino acids. V shed 5 bases and J 7 bases; nucleotides not matched to a gene: 11. For the CDR3, the DNA is TGTGCCAGCAGCCCCTTTCTAGAGCGGGGGGTCGGGGAGCTGTTTTTT. Protein product: CASSPFLERGVGELFF.

The chain employs TRBV4-3 and TRBJ1-1; D gene uncertain. V shed 7 bases and J shed 1 base, with 4 bases lying between them. CDR3 size: 11 residues. CDR1 is LGHNA and CDR2 is YSLEER in the germline V gene. The CDR3 DNA is TGCGCCAGCACCGGGAACACTGAAGCTTTCTTT. Translated, it gives CASTGNTEAFF.

V usage is TRBV13 and J usage is TRBJ2-2; 11 positions match TRBD2. This CDR3 spans 16 amino acids. The junction had 5 bases not matched to a gene; V was cut back by 4 bases and J by 4 bases. Germline V CDR1 and CDR2: PRHDT, FYEKMQ (reference sequence). CDR3 sequence reads: CASSSLAGGTTGELFF. The DNA for the CDR3 is TGTGCCAGCAGCTCCCTAGCGGGGGGCACCACCGGGGAGCTGTTTTTT.

The chain uses TRBV6-1 and TRBJ2-7, with 7 nucleotides matching TRBD2. J gave up 0 bases and V 1 base, and 3 bases lay outside the gene matches. CDR1 MNHNS and CDR2 SASEGT come from the germline V gene. The CDR3 totals 15 residues. CDR3 nucleotide sequence: TGTGCCAGCAGTGAAGGGGGGGGGAGCTCCTACGAGCAGTACTTC. This gives the protein CASSEGGGSSYEQYF.

The chain carries TRBV12-5 and TRBJ2-3, with 8 bases aligning to TRBD1. Unmatched junction bases numbered 14, after V lost 0 bases and J lost 6 bases. Per the germline V gene, CDR1 is LGHNT and CDR2 is FRNRAP. This CDR3 is built from 18 residues. The CDR3 sequence: CASGLVSATGGRSDTQYF. In nucleotides, the CDR3 is TGTGCTAGTGGTTTGGTGTCAGCCACAGGGGGTAGATCGGATACGCAGTATTTT.

This clone was seen ten or more times. V and J are TRBV30 and TRBJ1-1; D is uncertain. V was cut by 6 bases and J by 6 bases, with 11 bases left in between. CDR3 length: 11 residues. Germline assignment: CDR1 GTSNPN and CDR2 SVGIG (reference sequence). The CDR3 sequence: CACAGRAEAFF. Here the CDR3 DNA reads TGTGCCTGCGCGGGGAGGGCTGAAGCTTTCTTT.

This sequence joins TRBV3-1 (or the pseudogene TRBV3-2) and TRBJ1-6, with a weak D call TRBD1 (5 bases). In germline, CDR1 is LGHDT, CDR2 YNNKEL (reference sequence). V was cut by 6 bases and J by 7 bases, with 13 bases left in between. The CDR3 runs to 14 residues. The CDR3 DNA is TGTGCCAGCAGTCTTCAGGGAGGCAATTCACCCCTCCACTTT. It specifies CASSLQGGNSPLHF.

This clone was found once. The DNA for the CDR3 is TGTGCCAGCAGCTTAGTACTAGCGGGGCCTTCGGGTGAGCAGTTCTTC. It yields the protein CASSLVLAGPSGEQFF. The chain uses TRBV7-6 and TRBJ2-1; 10 bases line up with TRBD2. The CDR3 totals 16 residues. Looked up from germline, CDR1 is SGHVS and CDR2 is FNYEAQ. V was pared by 1 base and J by 9 bases, with 9 bases of the junction left unmatched.

The chain is built from TRBV4-2 and TRBJ1-1; maybe TRBD1 (5 bases). V gave up 5 bases and J gave up 2 bases, with 9 bases separating them. The CDR3 loop spans 13 amino acids. The germline CDR1 and CDR2 sequences are LGHNA and YNFKEQ. The CDR3 DNA reads as TGTGCCAGCAGCGTACAGGAAAACACTGAAGCTTTCTTT. This codes for CASSVQENTEAFF.